This T cell receptor (beta chain) was sequenced for a study of T cell responses to AZD1222 COVID-19 vaccine. At the level of the study: Samples with a second dose at about 4 or about 12 weeks were pooled together.

Profiled with immunoSEQ multiplex PCR; TCRdb holds only in-frame clones, not every one. The table includes over 150,000 clones, roughly 90% detected once. CDR3 size: 12 residues. Germline CDR1 MNHEY, CDR2 SVGEGT. Between the trimmed V and J ends, which lost 0 bases and 14 bases, there was a span of 11 bases. The chain couples TRBV6-2 or TRBV6-3 to TRBJ2-1; maybe TRBD2 (5 bases). The clonotype was recovered from an adult in good health. This sample comprised peripheral blood, obtained on day 0 of AZD1222 vaccination. The CDR3 bases are TGTGCCAGCAGTTACTCGGAGGCGCAGAAGTTCTTC. Translated: CASSYSEAQKFF.